Given below is one TCR beta chain in context. Its matching antigen is unknown. V lost 6 bases to trimming and J lost 1 base; unmatched junction nucleotides: 8. The CDR3 extends over 15 amino acids. Germline CDR1 and CDR2: LNHDA and SQIVND (reference sequence). Time point in this sample: after dendritic cell vaccination, including at tumor progression/relapse. Only patients with spare fresh-frozen tumor and over two years of follow-up were included. The sample comes from a study of glioma-infiltrating T cells after dendritic cell vaccination. Study summary: Three intradermal dendritic cell vaccine injections were given every two weeks. Study-wide results and caveats: Few patients contributed both blood and tumor specimens.

Input was around 2.1 ug genomic DNA, or all available if less. The table came from immunoSEQ multiplex PCR; TCRdb's copy has only in-frame clones and leaves some out. Of around 100,000 clones in the sample, around 83% were seen once. The chain is built from TRBV19 and TRBJ2-7; TRBD1 matches at 8 bases. This clonotype originated in a human donor with glioblastoma. The material sequenced was blood, taken after dendritic cell vaccination. The CDR3 region is CASRPGQEGSYEQYF. The CDR3 coding sequence is TGTGCCAGTAGACCGGGACAGGAGGGGTCCTACGAGCAGTACTTC. Complete variable domain (other parts from reference TRBV19 and TRBJ2-7): DGGITQSPKYLFRKEGQNVTLSCEQNLNHDAMYWYRQDPGQGLRLIYYSQIVNDFQKGDIAEGYSVSREKKESFPLTVTSAQKNPTAFYLCASRPGQEGSYEQYFGPGTRLTVT.